The following is a T cell receptor beta chain sequence with its context. These data belong to a study of blood T cell repertoires in COVID-19. For the study at large: The United States, Italy and Spain provided the acute and convalescent COVID-19 samples. Sample material is recorded as cDNA or gDNA derived from T cells, B-cell-depleted T cells, or PBMCs.

As handled by the study authors: How many nucleated cells were present was estimated from reference gene primer amplification. Using immunoSEQ multiplex PCR, the repertoire was profiled, and TCRdb retains in-frame clones only, with some absent. D and trimming come from the DNA, and the V and J calls and clone size come from that table. The repertoire consists of about 300,000 clones, with around 88% occurring once and the leading ten covering 1.6%. The V gene lost 3 bases and the J gene lost 2 bases, with 14 bases spanning the gap. Germline CDR1 is SGDLS and CDR2 is YYNGEE. This CDR3 contains 15 residues.

This receptor was identified in a woman between 45 and 65 years old with acute or convalescent COVID-19. Material for sequencing was peripheral blood. The chain has TRBV9 and TRBJ2-5; D is perhaps TRBD2 (6 bases). The CDR3 sequence: CASSDTGGLQETQYF. The CDR3 nucleotides are TGTGCCAGCAGCGACACTGGGGGACTTCAAGAGACCCAGTACTTC.